This T cell receptor (beta chain) originates from a study of T cell changes during pregnancy in multiple sclerosis. TCRdb keeps only in-frame clones here, not all; method: immunoSEQ multiplex PCR. Of tens of thousands of clones listed, just over 90% are singletons. Germline CDR1 is SQVTM and CDR2 is ANQGSEA. V was pared by 7 bases and J by 2 bases, with 17 bases between. The CDR3 has 14 amino acids. The sample here was CD4+ T cells from peripheral blood mononuclear cells, taken after pregnancy. The receptor was derived from a female donor with multiple sclerosis, enrolled in a pregnancy study. The chain couples TRBV29-1 to TRBJ2-5, with a tentative D call TRBD1 (5 bases). CDR3 protein: CSAARQLGQETQYF. CDR3 coding DNA: TGCAGCGCCGCCCGACAGTTGGGACAAGAGACCCAGTACTTC.